This T cell receptor beta chain was retrieved from a study of control samples from healthy donors and cancer patients. Measured with immunoSEQ multiplex PCR; TCRdb has only the in-frame clones, and not every one. The table records around 130,000 clones, around nine tenths of them present only once. CDR3 length: 13 residues. Trimming shortened V by 0 bases and J by 5 bases, and 4 bases separated the two germline ends. Germline V gene sequence: CDR1 SGHAT, CDR2 FQNNGV. Details on this clone: Distinct nucleotide sequences in the sample also encode this CDR3.

The source of this sequence is a man aged 50 to 59 with head and neck cancer. Sequenced: PBMCs. This rearrangement joins TRBV11-2 to TRBJ2-2, with D uncertain. The CDR3 loop is CASSLESTGELFF. CDR3 bases: TGTGCCAGCAGCTTAGAGAGTACCGGGGAGCTGTTTTTT.